Presented here are 23 T cell receptor beta chains from one specimen sequenced in a study of CD8+CD57+ T cells in acquired aplastic anemia. Template material for TCR beta VDJ and CDR3 profiling consisted of genomic DNA. TCRdb re-called the reads through MiXCR, storing one row per CDR3 protein. Found here are under 250,000 distinct CDR3 sequences, less than 75% of them singletons; the top ten hold about 60%. All patients picked for sequencing had shown, by flow cytometry, an expansion of CD8+CD57+ cells. The sample consisted of sorted CD4+, CD8+, or CD8+CD57+ T cells (not recorded which) from PBMCs. These receptors came from a human donor with aplastic anemia.

The V call is TRBV2, the J call TRBJ1-1; D gene uncertain. This CDR3 is 15 amino acids long. Trimming left V 4 bases short and J 4 bases short, with 16 bases between. Germline V gene data show CDR1 as SNHLY and CDR2 as FYNNEI. The CDR3 protein is CASSVGRFPFTEAFF. In DNA, the CDR3 is TGTGCCAGCAGTGTTGGCAGGTTCCCCTTCACTGAAGCTTTCTTT.

This chain links TRBV10-3 with TRBJ1-1, with TRBD1 matching 8 bases. J gave up 1 base and V 7 bases, and 5 bases lay outside the gene matches. Germline loops: CDR1 ENHRY, CDR2 SYGVKD. CDR3 size: 14 residues. In DNA, the CDR3 is TGTGCCATCAAAGCCGGGACAGGGAACACTGAAGCTTTCTTT. Encoded protein: CAIKAGTGNTEAFF.

This clonotype turned up a few times. The V gene is TRBV10-3, the J gene TRBJ2-7; 9 positions agree with TRBD1. Germline V gene lookup returns CDR1 ENHRY and CDR2 SYGVKD. CDR3 size: 16 residues. V trimming: 3 bases; J trimming: 5 bases; junction bases outside the gene matches: 11. CDR3 nucleotides: TGTGCCATCAGTGACCAACAGGGGGCGCGGGGTCACGAGCAGTACTTC. This codes for CAISDQQGARGHEQYF.

This clonotype was detected ten times or more. This chain links TRBV7-9 with TRBJ2-1; 10 bases match TRBD2. CDR1 is SEHNR, CDR2 FQNEAQ, per germline (reference sequence). With 4 bases clipped from V and 2 bases from J, the junction kept 11 bases outside the gene matches. This CDR3 is 18 amino acids long. The CDR3 sequence is CASSSQSSGGFTYNEQFF. In nucleotides, the CDR3 is TGTGCCAGCAGCTCACAATCTAGCGGGGGCTTTACCTACAATGAGCAGTTCTTC.

This clonotype has a single count. J is TRBJ2-2 and V is TRBV4-1, with a tentative D call TRBD1 (5 bases). Germline values: CDR1 MGHRA, CDR2 YSYEKL. Between the trimmed V and J ends, which lost 1 base and 6 bases, there was a span of 9 bases. This CDR3 has 14 residues. CDR3: CASSQVSGPGELFF. CDR3 in DNA: TGCGCCAGCAGCCAAGTATCAGGGCCCGGGGAGCTGTTTTTT.

The rearrangement uses TRBV7-9 and TRBJ2-5, with TRBD2 matching over 12 bases. V was pared by 3 bases and J by 5 bases, with 4 bases of the junction left unmatched. The CDR3 is 15 residues long. Germline values: CDR1 SEHNR, CDR2 FQNEAQ (reference sequence). The CDR3 is CASSFPTSGSETQYF. CDR3 sequence (DNA): TGTGCCAGCAGCTTCCCGACTAGCGGGAGTGAGACCCAGTACTTC.

This chain joins TRBV19 and TRBJ2-3, with D unclear. From germline, CDR1 is LNHDA and CDR2 SQIVND (reference sequence). V was cut by 9 bases and J by 4 bases, with 14 bases left in between. The CDR3 sequence is 13 residues long. The CDR3 sequence: CASSLGFADTQYF. For the CDR3, the DNA is TGTGCCAGCAGCTTAGGGTTCGCAGATACGCAGTATTTT.

At least ten counts were recorded for this clonotype. The chain couples TRBV6-6 to TRBJ2-7, with 7 bases fitting TRBD1. Germline V lookup: CDR1 MNHNY, CDR2 SVGAGI (reference sequence). This CDR3 region has 15 residues. V was clipped by 6 bases and J by 2 bases; unmatched bases: 10. The CDR3 region is CASRTPGQTPYEQYF. For the CDR3, the DNA is TGTGCCAGCAGGACCCCGGGACAGACGCCCTACGAGCAGTACTTC.

This clonotype was seen ten or more times. The chain combines TRBV6-2 or TRBV6-3 with TRBJ1-1; D gene uncertain. The CDR3 is made up of 12 amino acids. Germline-derived CDR1 and CDR2 are MNHEY and SVGEGT. With 5 bases removed from V and 5 bases from J, the gap between germline ends came to 9 bases. The CDR3 coding sequence is TGTGCCAGCAGTGGAACGGGAACTGAAGCTTTCTTT. Amino acid sequence: CASSGTGTEAFF.

The rearrangement links TRBV7-8 to TRBJ2-2; a possible D gene is TRBD2 (5 bases). Trimming took 2 bases from V and 0 from J, leaving 7 bases between them. CDR1 is SGHVS and CDR2 is FQNEAQ in the germline V gene. CDR3 length equals 15 residues. For the CDR3, the DNA is TGTGCCAGCAGCTTATACGGGGCGAACACCGGGGAGCTGTTTTTT. Translated, it gives CASSLYGANTGELFF.

The J gene is TRBJ1-6, the V gene TRBV7-2; D is possibly TRBD1 (6 bases). The length of the CDR3 is 14 residues. Looked up from germline, CDR1 is SGHTA and CDR2 is FQGNSA. Trimming left V 5 bases short and J 11 bases short, with 16 bases between. The CDR3 bases are TGTGCCAGCAGCGACCTGGGGGCAGGGGCACCCCTCCACTTT. It codes for CASSDLGAGAPLHF. Based on the CDR3 plus reference TRBV7-2 and TRBJ1-6, the full variable domain is GAGVSQSPSNKVTEKGKDVELRCDPISGHTALYWYRQSLGQGLEFLIYFQGNSAPDKSGLPSDRFSAERTGGSVSTLTIQRTQQEDSAVYLCASSDLGAGAPLHFGNGTRLTVT.

This chain links TRBV11-1 with TRBJ2-5; D uncertain. The V end was cut by 6 bases, the J end by 5 bases, with 13 bases between. The CDR3 is 13 residues long. Germline lookup yields CDR1 SGHAT and CDR2 FQDESV (reference sequence). The CDR3 protein is CASSFAVSETQYF. The CDR3 DNA reads TGTGCCAGCAGTTTCGCTGTCTCGGAGACCCAGTACTTC.

This clonotype was counted only a few times. This chain joins TRBV25-1 and TRBJ2-6; unclear D gene. There are 15 residues in the CDR3. Trimming stripped 4 bases from V and 3 bases from J, with 10 bases between. CDR1 MGHDK and CDR2 SYGVNS come from the germline V gene. DNA of the CDR3: TGTGCCAGCAGTGTTGGAACCGTTGGGGCCAACGTCCTGACTTTC. This translates into CASSVGTVGANVLTF.

The V and J genes are TRBV5-1 and TRBJ1-1, with D perhaps matching TRBD1 (6 bases). Trimming cost V 7 bases and J 3 bases, with 10 bases left between them. This CDR3 comprises 12 residues. CDR1 and CDR2 from the germline V gene are SGHRS and YFSETQ. CDR3 DNA: TGCGCCAGCGGTACAGGGTACACTGAAGCTTTCTTT. It specifies CASGTGYTEAFF.

This clonotype occurred a few times. The CDR3 DNA follows: TGTGCCAGTGAAGCCCGTTGGGGAGAGACCCAGTACTTC. Residues: CASEARWGETQYF. This chain connects TRBV2 to TRBJ2-5; D gene unclear. CDR3 size: 13 residues. Germline lookup yields CDR1 SNHLY and CDR2 FYNNEI. The V and J ends lost 9 bases and 4 bases respectively, with 15 bases between them. The complete variable domain, with remaining parts taken from reference TRBV2 and TRBJ2-5, reads EPEVTQTPSHQVTQMGQEVILRCVPISNHLYFYWYRQILGQKVEFLVSFYNNEISEKSEIFDDQFSVERPDGSNFTLKIRSTKLEDSAMYFCASEARWGETQYFGPGTRLLVL.

This chain connects TRBV10-2 to TRBJ2-5, with TRBD2 matching 8 bases. V lost 6 bases to trimming and J lost 3 bases; unmatched junction nucleotides: 9. From germline, CDR1 is WSHSY and CDR2 SAAADI. The CDR3 totals 15 residues. The CDR3 sequence is CASRSLSGSKETQYF. The DNA of the CDR3 is TGCGCCAGCAGATCCTTAAGCGGGAGCAAAGAGACCCAGTACTTC.

The V gene is TRBV20-1, the J gene TRBJ1-2; D unresolved. Trimming took 0 bases from V and 6 from J, leaving 14 bases between them. Germline CDR1 DFQATT, CDR2 SNEGSKA (reference sequence). The CDR3 totals 14 residues. Here the CDR3 reads CSARDSHTSDGYTF. The CDR3 bases are TGCAGTGCTAGAGACAGCCATACCAGCGATGGCTACACCTTC.

V and J are TRBV20-1 and TRBJ2-7; either TRBD1 or TRBD2 may supply D (5 bases each). The CDR3 covers 15 residues. Germline V CDR1 and CDR2: DFQATT, SNEGSKA (reference sequence). Trimming removed 6 bases at V and 2 bases at J, with 20 bases between. Written as DNA, the CDR3 is TGCAGTGCCGTTGACAGAGAGGGCCCCCCCTACGAGCAGTACTTC. As protein: CSAVDREGPPYEQYF.

V gene TRBV7-9 combines with J gene TRBJ2-2; unclear D gene. The CDR3 spans 15 residues. The germline V gene encodes CDR1 SEHNR and CDR2 FQNEAQ (reference sequence). V dropped 6 bases and J dropped 0 bases, with 11 bases sitting between them. In DNA form, the CDR3 reads TGTGCCAGCAGTCCAGACACCGCGAACACCGGGGAGCTGTTTTTT. Amino acid sequence: CASSPDTANTGELFF.

The chain employs TRBV10-2 and TRBJ2-7, with D unclear. Germline lookup yields CDR1 WSHSY and CDR2 SAAADI. V was shortened by 6 bases and J by 5 bases, with 11 bases between the two germline ends. The CDR3 sequence is 12 residues long. In DNA, the CDR3 is TGCGCCAGCAGACAGTATGCTAACGAGCAGTACTTC. Amino acids: CASRQYANEQYF.

The gene calls are TRBV20-1 and TRBJ2-1, with D tentatively TRBD2 (7 bases). The J call is doubtful: the DNA matches TRBJ2-5 better. Germline assignment: CDR1 DFQATT and CDR2 SNEGSKA (reference sequence). There are 15 residues in the CDR3. The DNA for the CDR3 is TGCAGTGCTAAGCATCAAGGGGGGAGGGGAGAGACCCAGTACTTC. Translated: CSAKHQGGRGETQYF.

The chain has TRBV12-3 or TRBV12-4 and TRBJ2-7; 11 bases match TRBD2. This CDR3 contains 13 residues. J lost 7 bases, V lost 6 bases, and 5 bases had no gene match. The CDR3 here is CASRTSGTGEQYF. The CDR3, as DNA: TGTGCCAGCAGGACTAGCGGGACTGGAGAGCAGTACTTC.

The chain couples TRBV20-1 to TRBJ1-1, with 7 bases matching TRBD1. Germline CDR1 DFQATT, CDR2 SNEGSKA (reference sequence). With V trimmed by 1 base and J by 2 bases, 4 bases remained unmatched. This CDR3 has 14 residues. The CDR3 here is CSARVGTANTEAFF. The CDR3 DNA is TGCAGTGCTAGAGTAGGGACAGCAAACACTGAAGCTTTCTTT.